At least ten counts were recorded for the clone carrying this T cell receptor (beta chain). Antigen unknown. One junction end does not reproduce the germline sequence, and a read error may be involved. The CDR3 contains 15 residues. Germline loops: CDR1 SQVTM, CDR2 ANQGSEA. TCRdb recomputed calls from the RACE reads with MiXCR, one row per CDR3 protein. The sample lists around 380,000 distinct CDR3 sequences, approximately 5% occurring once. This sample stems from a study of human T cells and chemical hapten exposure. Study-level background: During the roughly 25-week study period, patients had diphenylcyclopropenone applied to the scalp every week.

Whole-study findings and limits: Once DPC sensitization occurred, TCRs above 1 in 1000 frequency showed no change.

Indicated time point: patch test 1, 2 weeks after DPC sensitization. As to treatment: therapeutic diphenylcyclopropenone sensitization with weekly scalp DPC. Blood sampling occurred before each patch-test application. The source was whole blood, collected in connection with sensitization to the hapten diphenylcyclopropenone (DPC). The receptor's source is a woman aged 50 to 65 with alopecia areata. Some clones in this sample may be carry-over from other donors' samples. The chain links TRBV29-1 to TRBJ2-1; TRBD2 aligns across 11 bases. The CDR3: CSVERLAGGSLGPLF. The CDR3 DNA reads TGCAGCGTTGAAAGGCTAGCGGGAGGCTCATTGGGCCCCCTCTTC.